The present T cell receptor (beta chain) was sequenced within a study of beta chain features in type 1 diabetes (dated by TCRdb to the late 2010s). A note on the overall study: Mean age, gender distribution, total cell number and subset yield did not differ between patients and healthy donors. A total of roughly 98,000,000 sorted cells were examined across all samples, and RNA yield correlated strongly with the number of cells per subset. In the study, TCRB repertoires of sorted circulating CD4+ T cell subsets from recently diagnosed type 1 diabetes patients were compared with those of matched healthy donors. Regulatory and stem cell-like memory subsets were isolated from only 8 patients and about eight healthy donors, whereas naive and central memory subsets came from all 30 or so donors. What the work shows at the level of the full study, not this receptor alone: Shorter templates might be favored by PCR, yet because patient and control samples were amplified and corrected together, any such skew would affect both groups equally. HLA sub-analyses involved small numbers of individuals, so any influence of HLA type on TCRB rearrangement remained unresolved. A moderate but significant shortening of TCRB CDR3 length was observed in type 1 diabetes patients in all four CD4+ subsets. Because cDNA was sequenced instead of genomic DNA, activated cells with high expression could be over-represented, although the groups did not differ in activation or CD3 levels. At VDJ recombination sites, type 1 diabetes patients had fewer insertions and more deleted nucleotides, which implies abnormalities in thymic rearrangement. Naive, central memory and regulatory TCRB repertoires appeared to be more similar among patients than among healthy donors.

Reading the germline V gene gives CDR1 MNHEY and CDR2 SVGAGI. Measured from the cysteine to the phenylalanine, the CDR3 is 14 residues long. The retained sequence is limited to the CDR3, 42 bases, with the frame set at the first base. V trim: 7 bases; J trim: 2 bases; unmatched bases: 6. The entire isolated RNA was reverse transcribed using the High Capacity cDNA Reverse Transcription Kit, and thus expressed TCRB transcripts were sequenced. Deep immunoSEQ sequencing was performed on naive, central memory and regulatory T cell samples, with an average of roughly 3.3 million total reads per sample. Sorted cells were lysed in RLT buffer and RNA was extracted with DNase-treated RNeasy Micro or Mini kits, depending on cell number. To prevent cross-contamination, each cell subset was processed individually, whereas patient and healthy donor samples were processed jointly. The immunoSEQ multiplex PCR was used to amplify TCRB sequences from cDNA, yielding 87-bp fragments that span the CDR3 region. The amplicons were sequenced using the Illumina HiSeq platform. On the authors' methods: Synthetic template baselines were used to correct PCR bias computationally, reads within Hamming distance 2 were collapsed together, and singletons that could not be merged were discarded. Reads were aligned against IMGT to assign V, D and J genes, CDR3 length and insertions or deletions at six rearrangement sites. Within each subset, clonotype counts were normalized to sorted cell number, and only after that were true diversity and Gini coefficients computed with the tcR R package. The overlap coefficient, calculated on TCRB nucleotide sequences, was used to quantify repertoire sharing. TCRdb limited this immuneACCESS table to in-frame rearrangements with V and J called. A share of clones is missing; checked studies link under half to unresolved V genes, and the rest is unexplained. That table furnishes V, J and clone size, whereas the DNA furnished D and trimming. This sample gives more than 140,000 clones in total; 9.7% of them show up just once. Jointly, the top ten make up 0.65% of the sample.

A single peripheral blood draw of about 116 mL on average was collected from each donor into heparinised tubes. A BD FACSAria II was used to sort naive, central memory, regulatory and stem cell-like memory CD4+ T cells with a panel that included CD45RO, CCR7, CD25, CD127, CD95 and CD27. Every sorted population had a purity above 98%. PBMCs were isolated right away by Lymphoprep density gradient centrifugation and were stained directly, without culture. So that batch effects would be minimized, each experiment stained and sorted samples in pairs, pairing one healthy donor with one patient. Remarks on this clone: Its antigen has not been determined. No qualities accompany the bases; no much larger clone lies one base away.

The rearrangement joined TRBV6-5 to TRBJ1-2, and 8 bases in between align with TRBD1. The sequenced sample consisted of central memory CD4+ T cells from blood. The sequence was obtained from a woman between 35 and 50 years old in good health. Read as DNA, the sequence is TGTGCCAGCACCGGGACAGGATTAAACTATGGCTACACCTTC. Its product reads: CASTGTGLNYGYTF.